The subject of this entry is one T cell receptor beta chain. The data were taken from a study of blood T cell repertoires in COVID-19. Germline CDR1 and CDR2: LGHDT and YNNKEL (reference sequence). V lost 1 base and J lost 3; bases outside the gene matches: 9. The CDR3 loop spans 17 amino acids. Clones were sequenced by immunoSEQ multiplex PCR, and TCRdb holds only the in-frame ones, with some missing. The sample includes 150,000 or so clones, 80% of them seen just once. Sequenced material: PBMCs or T cells enriched from blood (not recorded which). The receptor was derived from a woman aged 55-70 years who had recovered from COVID-19. The J gene is TRBJ2-1, the V gene TRBV3-1 (or the pseudogene TRBV3-2); TRBD2 matches at 7 bases. CDR3: CASSQGGPGTNYNEQFF. CDR3 DNA sequence: TGTGCCAGCAGCCAAGGTGGGCCCGGGACTAACTACAATGAGCAGTTCTTC.